This T cell receptor (beta chain) was documented in a study of OX40 agonist ivuxolimab in advanced cancers. Study-level information: Patients' therapy was ivuxolimab, an antibody that acts as an agonist of OX40 (CD134).

The data were produced by immunoSEQ multiplex PCR, yet TCRdb's version contains in-frame clones alone and is incomplete. The repertoire includes about 88,000 clones, about 83% of them detected once, and around 1.6% sits in the top ten. Study-level findings and limits: Certain nonresponders likewise exhibited a low normalized T-cell clonal expansion.

CDR1 MNHEY and CDR2 SVGAGI come from the germline V gene. This CDR3 has 15 residues. With V trimmed by 5 bases and J by 7 bases, 9 bases remained unmatched. About this clone: Its cognate antigen is unknown.

Here the sequenced sample was CD4+ or CD8+ T cells sorted from blood, taken in a trial of the OX40 agonist ivuxolimab. The TCR was taken from an adult with an advanced solid tumor such as melanoma, head and neck, liver or kidney cancer. This sequence joins TRBV6-5 and TRBJ2-1, with 9 bases matching TRBD2. CDR3 nucleotide sequence: TGTGCCAGCAGTGCGGCGGGAGGGCAGTGGAATGAGCAGTTCTTC. Protein sequence: CASSAAGGQWNEQFF.